This T cell receptor (beta chain) was retrieved from a study of CD8 T cells in ankylosing spondylitis. This clonotype was picked up many times. What it binds is not known. MiXCR was run by TCRdb on the 5' RACE reads, yielding one entry per CDR3 protein. Among fewer than 130,000 distinct CDR3 sequences listed, 24% were seen once. This CDR3 comprises 18 residues. Germline V CDR1 and CDR2: SGHAT, FQNNGV. The V and J ends lost 2 bases and 5 bases respectively, with 22 bases between them. The study's findings and limits: Several highly homologous variants made up a TCR beta motif, and this motif appeared characteristic of ankylosing spondylitis blood.

The rearrangement links TRBV11-2 to TRBJ2-1; tentative D call: TRBD2 (5 bases). The sequencing sample was made of synovial fluid, either unsorted or a sorted T cell fraction (not recorded which). The origin of this receptor is a male donor with ankylosing spondylitis. CDR3 nucleotide sequence: TGTGCCAGCAGCTTAAAACATGAAGGACTTCCCTGGGACAATGAGCAGTTCTTC. Translated, it gives CASSLKHEGLPWDNEQFF.